This record covers a single T cell receptor (beta chain). The data stem from a study of blood T cell repertoires in COVID-19. On the study more broadly: Specimens from acute and convalescent COVID-19 originated in the United States, Italy and Spain.

In the study's own analysis: Nucleated cell number was recorded as an estimate derived from reference gene primer amplification. Generated by immunoSEQ multiplex PCR, the TCRdb table keeps only in-frame clones and is missing some. The D gene and trimming were derived from the DNA, and the V and J assignments and clone size from that table. Among approximately 250,000 clones listed, approximately 86% were seen once. The sample was peripheral blood. This TCR came from a man aged 25-45 years with active or convalescent COVID-19.

CDR3 sequence (DNA): TGTGCCACGCGGGACGGGGAGAACACTGAAGCTTTCTTT. This gives the protein CATRDGENTEAFF. V gene TRBV6-5 combines with J gene TRBJ1-1; D is possibly TRBD1 (5 bases). V gave up 10 bases and J gave up 1 base, with 13 bases separating them. The CDR3 is 13 residues long. Germline CDR1 reads MNHEY; CDR2 reads SVGAGI.